One sample yielded the 25 T cell receptor beta chains listed below, sequenced in a study of T-cell reconstitution after alpha-beta-depleted transplantation in children. This sample's TCRbeta library carried unique molecular identifier barcodes. TCRdb itself ran the PCR reads through MiXCR, one entry per CDR3 protein. The sample lists about 500,000 distinct CDR3 sequences; 10% to 12% were seen once. The starting material was PBMCs, mostly from graft donor cells, obtained 180 days after TCRalphabeta/CD19-depleted stem cell transplant. Receptors were obtained from a female patient aged 2-10 years who had a stem cell transplant for aplastic anemia, so the T cells may come from the graft donor.

V usage is TRBV10-3 and J usage is TRBJ2-7, with 16 bases lining up with TRBD2. CDR3 size: 20 residues. Germline-derived CDR1 and CDR2 are ENHRY and SYGVKD. Trimming took 10 bases from V and 0 from J; bases not matched to a gene: 18. The CDR3 sequence: CATCGPGLAGGLTSSYEQYF. The CDR3, as DNA: TGTGCCACCTGTGGTCCGGGACTAGCGGGAGGGCTTACCAGCTCCTACGAGCAGTACTTC.

In regard to this clonotype: Sequence at one end of the junction differs from germline and may be a read error. J is TRBJ2-1 and V is TRBV7-6; either TRBD1 or TRBD2 may fit D (6 bases each). The germline CDR1 and CDR2 sequences are SGHVS and FNYEAQ. CDR3 size: 18 residues. The CDR3 sequence is CASSLDRTTSKGYNEQFF. The CDR3 DNA follows: TGTGCCAGCAGTTTAGACAGGACTACCTCTAAGGGTTACAATGAGCAGTTCTTC.

The rearrangement uses TRBV29-1 and TRBJ2-5; D not resolved. CDR1 and CDR2 from the germline V gene are SQVTM and ANQGSEA. V lost 1 base, J lost 5 bases, and 14 bases lay in between. The CDR3 extends over 14 amino acids. This CDR3 reads CSVEVGPLGETQYF. As DNA, the CDR3 is TGCAGCGTTGAAGTAGGACCCCTGGGGGAGACCCAGTACTTC.

The rearrangement links TRBV6-5 to TRBJ2-5, with TRBD2 identical over 10 bases. Germline CDR1 MNHEY, CDR2 SVGAGI. CDR3 size: 16 residues. Trimming took 0 bases from V and 3 from J; bases not matched to a gene: 4. The CDR3 nucleotides are TGTGCCAGCAGTTACTCGACAGGACTAGCGGAAGAGACCCAGTACTTC. Its protein is CASSYSTGLAEETQYF.

V gene TRBV29-1 combines with J gene TRBJ1-5, with D possibly matching TRBD1 (6 bases). From germline, CDR1 is SQVTM and CDR2 ANQGSEA. There are 13 residues in the CDR3. Trimming took off 8 bases at V and 3 bases at J, with 14 bases between the two ends. CDR3 loop: CSIRDTFNQPQHF. The CDR3 nucleotides read TGCAGCATTCGGGACACTTTCAATCAGCCCCAGCATTTT.

The genes are TRBV27 and TRBJ2-1; D remains ambiguous. The CDR3 consists of 11 residues. The germline gives CDR1 MNHEY, CDR2 SMNVEV (reference sequence). Trimming pared 7 bases from V and 5 bases from J, leaving 6 bases between. The CDR3 DNA sequence: TGTGCCAGCACTCTGAACAATGAGCAGTTCTTC. Encoded protein: CASTLNNEQFF.

The chain has TRBV12-3 or TRBV12-4 and TRBJ1-5; D is undetermined. The CDR3 covers 14 residues. V was pared by 0 bases and J by 5 bases, with 8 bases between. The CDR3 region is CASSLARSHQPQHF. The CDR3, as DNA: TGTGCCAGCAGTTTAGCGCGATCGCATCAGCCCCAGCATTTT.

CDR3 nucleotide sequence: TGCGCCAGCAGCTTGGTAGATGCAGGGCAAGGCACTGAAGCTTTCTTT. It is translated as CASSLVDAGQGTEAFF. The chain is built from TRBV5-1 and TRBJ1-1, with D possibly matching TRBD1 (5 bases). Looked up from germline, CDR1 is SGHRS and CDR2 is YFSETQ. The CDR3 spans 16 residues. V was shortened by 0 bases and J by 4 bases, with 16 bases between the two germline ends. Variable domain in full (rest from reference TRBV5-1 and TRBJ1-1): KAGVTQTPRYLIKTRGQQVTLSCSPISGHRSVSWYQQTPGQGLQFLFEYFSETQRNKGNFPGRFSGRQFSNSRSEMNVSTLELGDSALYLCASSLVDAGQGTEAFFGQGTRLTVV.

This clonotype came up a few times. This chain links TRBV3-1 with TRBJ2-7; 7 bases are shared with TRBD1. With 4 bases clipped from V and 10 bases from J, the junction kept 13 bases outside the gene matches. Germline V gene data show CDR1 as LGHDT and CDR2 as YNNKEL (reference sequence). This CDR3 contains 14 residues. The CDR3 DNA reads TGTGCCAGCAGCCCCACCCGGATACGACAGGGACAGTACTTC. This translates into CASSPTRIRQGQYF.

The chain couples TRBV29-1 to TRBJ1-1, with 7 bases matching TRBD1. CDR1 is SQVTM, CDR2 ANQGSEA, per germline. The CDR3 extends over 14 amino acids. V shed 2 bases and J 0 bases; nucleotides not matched to a gene: 3. The DNA for the CDR3 is TGCAGCGTTGAACGGGACAGCATGAACACTGAAGCTTTCTTT. It translates to CSVERDSMNTEAFF.

This clonotype was counted ten times or more. The chain carries TRBV29-1 and TRBJ2-7, with D possibly TRBD1 on 6 matching bases. CDR3 length: 14 amino acids. The germline gives CDR1 SQVTM, CDR2 ANQGSEA. V lost 4 bases and J 0 bases, leaving 13 bases between the germline ends. CDR3: CSVVRDRSSYEQYF. CDR3 nucleotide sequence: TGCAGCGTTGTCCGTGACAGGTCCTCCTACGAGCAGTACTTC.

This clonotype was found a few times. The genes are TRBV28 and TRBJ2-7, with 13 bases aligning to TRBD2. Germline V gene lookup returns CDR1 MDHEN and CDR2 SYDVKM. There are 22 residues in the CDR3. J was trimmed by 2 bases and V by 3 bases; bases with no gene match: 22. The CDR3 region has the DNA TGTGCCAGCAGTTTCGGACTAGCGGGAGATCGTCCCGGGGGAGGCCCGGCCTACGAGCAGTACTTC. Translated: CASSFGLAGDRPGGGPAYEQYF. The variable domain in full, completed from reference TRBV28 and TRBJ2-7, reads DVKVTQSSRYLVKRTGEKVFLECVQDMDHENMFWYRQDPGLGLRLIYFSYDVKMKEKGDIPEGYSVSREKKERFSLILESASTNQTSMYLCASSFGLAGDRPGGGPAYEQYFGPGTRLTVT.

This sequence joins TRBV28 and TRBJ2-3; a weak D match, TRBD1 (5 bases). There are 13 residues in the CDR3. Trimming took 6 bases from V and 5 from J, leaving 12 bases between them. Germline CDR1 reads MDHEN; CDR2 reads SYDVKM. The CDR3, as DNA: TGTGCCAGCAGCCCTCTAGGGGTAGATACGCAGTATTTT. This translates into CASSPLGVDTQYF.

This chain links TRBV4-1 with TRBJ2-5; TRBD1 might be the D (5 bases). Germline-derived CDR1 and CDR2 are MGHRA and YSYEKL. The CDR3 has 15 residues. Trimming shortened V by 0 bases and J by 4 bases, and 12 bases separated the two germline ends. CDR3 DNA sequence: TGCGCCAGCAGCCAAGAAACAGGATTGGGAGAGACCCAGTACTTC. Translating it yields CASSQETGLGETQYF.

This clonotype was found a few times. The chain uses TRBV28 and TRBJ2-1; tentative D call: TRBD2 (5 bases). Germline loops: CDR1 MDHEN, CDR2 SYDVKM. The CDR3 contains 15 residues. Trimming stripped 0 bases from V and 5 bases from J, with 11 bases between. CDR3 region: CASSLWTTGNNEQFF. The CDR3 nucleotides are TGTGCCAGCAGTTTATGGACGACCGGGAACAATGAGCAGTTCTTC.

V usage is TRBV28 and J usage is TRBJ2-7, with D tentatively TRBD2 (5 bases). From germline, CDR1 is MDHEN and CDR2 SYDVKM. Trimming left V 3 bases short and J 5 bases short, with 14 bases between. The CDR3 has 14 residues. CDR3 sequence: CASSFGLAVHEQYF. CDR3 nucleotide sequence: TGTGCCAGCAGTTTCGGGCTAGCAGTCCACGAGCAGTACTTC.

V usage is TRBV15 and J usage is TRBJ2-5; D is perhaps TRBD1 (5 bases). Trimming took 0 bases from V and 4 from J, leaving 12 bases between them. CDR1 LNHNV and CDR2 YYDKDF come from the germline V gene (reference sequence). This CDR3 is 15 amino acids long. This CDR3 reads CATSRDKGRGETQYF. CDR3 nucleotide sequence: TGTGCCACCAGCAGAGATAAGGGGCGCGGAGAGACCCAGTACTTC.

V and J are TRBV20-1 and TRBJ2-7; weak D call: TRBD2 (7 bases). The germline CDR1 and CDR2 sequences are DFQATT and SNEGSKA (reference sequence). V lost 2 bases, J lost 6 bases, and 11 bases lay in between. The CDR3 is made up of 12 amino acids. In DNA, the CDR3 is TGCAGTGCTAGAAAGGGAGGGGGCGAGCAGTACGTC. Amino acids: CSARKGGGEQYV.

Note on this clonotype: Possible read error: a much larger clone is one base away. The chain recombines TRBV20-1 with TRBJ2-7, with 7 bases aligning to TRBD1. In germline, CDR1 is DFQATT, CDR2 SNEGSKA (reference sequence). CDR3 size: 14 residues. The ends lost 2 bases at V and 5 bases at J; junction bases unmatched: 9. The CDR3 loop reads CSARRVTGKNEQYF. The CDR3 nucleotides read TGCAGTGCTAGACGGGTGACAGGGAAGAACGAGCAGTACTTC.

This chain links TRBV25-1 with TRBJ1-1, with a tentative D call TRBD1 (5 bases). This CDR3 is 14 amino acids long. Trimming removed 4 bases at V and 0 bases at J, with 9 bases between. Germline CDR1 and CDR2: MGHDK and SYGVNS. The DNA for the CDR3 is TGTGCCAGCAGTGGGCTGACAGTGAACACTGAAGCTTTCTTT. Amino acids: CASSGLTVNTEAFF.

This clonotype was seen more than once but under ten times. J is TRBJ2-3 and V is TRBV9; D is perhaps TRBD1 or TRBD2 (6 bases each). V dropped 4 bases and J dropped 3 bases, with 18 bases sitting between them. The germline V gene encodes CDR1 SGDLS and CDR2 YYNGEE. The CDR3 has 16 amino acids. This chain's CDR3 is CASSPRGQALTDTQYF. In DNA form, the CDR3 reads TGTGCCAGCAGCCCCCGGGGGCAGGCCTTGACAGATACGCAGTATTTT.

There are many counts of this clonotype. The chain employs TRBV12-3 or TRBV12-4 and TRBJ1-4, with 10 bases identical to TRBD1. The CDR3 is 14 residues long. With V trimmed by 5 bases and J by 5 bases, 2 bases remained unmatched. CDR3 protein: CASSTGQGNEKLFF. Written as DNA, the CDR3 is TGTGCCAGCAGTACGGGACAGGGGAATGAAAAACTGTTTTTT.

This chain joins TRBV2 and TRBJ2-1, with D possibly TRBD1 on 5 matching bases. This CDR3 is 16 amino acids long. The V end was cut by 6 bases, the J end by 0 bases, with 15 bases between. In germline, CDR1 is SNHLY, CDR2 FYNNEI. The CDR3 sequence is CASRKTASGSYNEQFF. DNA for the CDR3: TGTGCCAGCAGGAAGACAGCCTCGGGCTCCTACAATGAGCAGTTCTTC.

This clonotype has more than one count but fewer than ten. This chain uses TRBV12-3 or TRBV12-4 with TRBJ1-2; D not certain. The CDR3 extends over 14 amino acids. Trimming took 7 bases from V and 7 from J, leaving 19 bases between them. The CDR3, as DNA: TGTGCCAGCACCGCTCCGCCGGGCTGGAGTGGCTACACCTTC. Amino acid sequence: CASTAPPGWSGYTF.

This clonotype was seen more than once but under ten times. This chain joins TRBV14 and TRBJ2-7; TRBD2 agrees at 9 bases. The V gene's germline CDR1 is SGHDN and CDR2 FVKESK. This CDR3 comprises 16 residues. The V and J ends lost 0 bases and 3 bases, in that order; junction bases with no gene match: 6. The CDR3: CASSQERSGRRYEQYF. DNA for the CDR3: TGTGCCAGCAGCCAAGAGAGGAGCGGGAGGCGCTACGAGCAGTACTTC.